This T cell receptor (beta chain) was obtained from a study of blood T cell repertoires in COVID-19 (dated by TCRdb to 2020 to 2022). Broadly, across the study: Samples covering the acute and convalescent phases of COVID-19 were provided by collaborators in the United States, Italy and Spain. HLA class I and class II types, where available, came from metadata supplied by the sample provider rather than from assay-based typing. Subjects who had been exposed to COVID-19, were actively infected with it, or had recovered from it provided the deeply sampled blood TCRbeta repertoires that made up the dataset. The prospective study material was composed of cDNA or gDNA derived from T cells, B-cell-depleted T cells, or PBMCs. Samples came from the ongoing ImmuneRACE study (first 160 participants) plus 1,254 subjects from 6 global collaborators. Sample metadata almost always included a de-identified subject ID, COVID-19 status, age in years and sex. A freely available public database, intended as a resource for researchers studying the immune response to SARS-CoV-2, is where the repertoires were released.

The immunoSEQ Assay, a bias-controlled multiplex PCR, was used to amplify TCRbeta CDR3 regions from genomic DNA. On the authors' methods: The number of nucleated cells in each sample was estimated by amplification of reference gene primers within the assay. Sequence reads were collapsed and filtered to measure the absolute abundance of every unique TCRbeta CDR3 rearrangement. For each sample, productive Simpson clonality was calculated as the square root of Simpson's diversity index over productive rearrangements. Drawn from immuneACCESS, this table holds only the in-frame rearrangements with V and J called that TCRdb kept. Clones are partly lost; checked studies trace under half to an unresolved V gene and leave the rest unexplained. V, J and clone size were drawn from that table, and D and trimming were deduced from the DNA. This sample comprises roughly 250,000 clones, about 83% of them detected only once. The top ten constitute 5.5% of the sample.

This clone was detected once. This receptor's antigen is unknown. No much larger clone exists at a distance of one base, and base qualities are not known. Its CDR3 holds 19 amino acids, cysteine through phenylalanine. The CDR3 DNA has 57 bases and is translated from base 1. Compared with germline, V lacks 1 base and J lacks 0 bases; bases without a gene match: 11. From the germline V gene (reference sequence), CDR1 is SEHNR and CDR2 is FQNEAQ. Study-level results and caveats: The quantity of clinical and demographic metadata differed by source and by participant and was supplied without curation.

Whole blood was collected in K2EDTA tubes by collaborating institutions according to the institutions' own protocols. Collaborator samples were shipped for TCRbeta analysis as frozen whole blood, isolated PBMCs, or DNA extracted from either sample type. The source material was peripheral blood. Recombination linked TRBV7-9 to TRBJ1-5; 8 central bases correspond to TRBD1. The origin of this receptor is a human donor in a cohort sampled during active COVID-19. The nucleotide sequence is TGTGCCAGCAGCTTAGTGTACGGACAGGGAATCGATAGCAATCAGCCCCAGCATTTT. Its translation is CASSLVYGQGIDSNQPQHF.